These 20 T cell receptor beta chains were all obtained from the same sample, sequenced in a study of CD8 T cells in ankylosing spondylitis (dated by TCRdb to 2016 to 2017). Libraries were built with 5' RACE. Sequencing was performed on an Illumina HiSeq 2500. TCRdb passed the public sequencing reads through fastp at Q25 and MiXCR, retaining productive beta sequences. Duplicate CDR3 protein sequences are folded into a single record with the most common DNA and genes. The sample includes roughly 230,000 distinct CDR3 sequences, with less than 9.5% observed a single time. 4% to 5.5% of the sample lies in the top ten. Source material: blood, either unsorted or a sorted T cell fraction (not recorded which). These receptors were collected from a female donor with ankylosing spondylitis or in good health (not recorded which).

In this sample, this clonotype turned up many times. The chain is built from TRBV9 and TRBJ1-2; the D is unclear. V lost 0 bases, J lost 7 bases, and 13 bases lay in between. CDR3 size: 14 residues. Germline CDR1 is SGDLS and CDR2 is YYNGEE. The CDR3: CASSVGRYSGGYTF. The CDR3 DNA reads TGTGCCAGCAGCGTAGGAAGATACAGTGGTGGCTACACCTTC.

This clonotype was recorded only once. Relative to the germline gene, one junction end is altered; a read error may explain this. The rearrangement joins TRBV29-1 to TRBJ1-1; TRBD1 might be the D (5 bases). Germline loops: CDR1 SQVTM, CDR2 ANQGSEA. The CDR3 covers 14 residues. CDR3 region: CSVPEDSLNTEAFF. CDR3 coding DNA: TGCAGCGTCCCAGAAGACAGTTTGAACACCGAAGCTTTCTTT. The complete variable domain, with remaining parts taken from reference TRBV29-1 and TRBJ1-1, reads SAVISQKPSRDICQRGTSLTIQCQVDSQVTMMFWYRQQPGQSLTLIATANQGSEATYESGFVIDKFPISRPNLTFSTLTVSNMSPEDSSIYLCSVPEDSLNTEAFFGQGTRLTVV.

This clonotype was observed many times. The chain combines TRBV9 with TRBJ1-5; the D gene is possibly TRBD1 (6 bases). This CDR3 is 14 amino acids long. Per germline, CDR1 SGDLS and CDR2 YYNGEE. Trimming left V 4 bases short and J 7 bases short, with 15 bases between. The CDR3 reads CASSPHRVGQPQHF. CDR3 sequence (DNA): TGTGCCAGCAGCCCTCACAGGGTAGGGCAGCCCCAGCATTTT.

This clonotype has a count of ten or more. CDR3 DNA: TGCGCCAGCAGCCAAGAGACCATAACCTACGAGCAGTACTTC. Translated: CASSQETITYEQYF. The J gene is TRBJ2-7, the V gene TRBV4-3, with no clear D. Germline V gene lookup returns CDR1 LGHNA and CDR2 YSLEER. V shed 0 bases and J shed 2 bases, with 8 bases lying between them. The CDR3 extends over 14 amino acids.

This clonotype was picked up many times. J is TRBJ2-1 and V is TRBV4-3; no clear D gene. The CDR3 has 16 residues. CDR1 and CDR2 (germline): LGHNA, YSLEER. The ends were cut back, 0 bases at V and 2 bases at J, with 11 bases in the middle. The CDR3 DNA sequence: TGCGCCAGCAGCCAAGATATGACCGCCACCTACAATGAGCAGTTCTTC. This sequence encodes CASSQDMTATYNEQFF.

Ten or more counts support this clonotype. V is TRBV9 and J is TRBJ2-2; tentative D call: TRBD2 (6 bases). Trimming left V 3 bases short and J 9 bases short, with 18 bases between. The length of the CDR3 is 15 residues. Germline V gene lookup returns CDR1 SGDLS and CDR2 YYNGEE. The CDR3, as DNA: TGTGCCAGCAGCGCCCAGGCCGCGGGATTCCGGGAGCTGTTTTTT. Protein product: CASSAQAAGFRELFF.

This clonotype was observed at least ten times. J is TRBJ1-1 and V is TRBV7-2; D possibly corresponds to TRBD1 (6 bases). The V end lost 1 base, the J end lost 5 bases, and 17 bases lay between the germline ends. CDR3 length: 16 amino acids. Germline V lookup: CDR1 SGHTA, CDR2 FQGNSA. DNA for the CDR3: TGTGCCAGCAGCTTAGGACGGGGGCAGGGAAAAACTGAAGCTTTCTTT. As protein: CASSLGRGQGKTEAFF.

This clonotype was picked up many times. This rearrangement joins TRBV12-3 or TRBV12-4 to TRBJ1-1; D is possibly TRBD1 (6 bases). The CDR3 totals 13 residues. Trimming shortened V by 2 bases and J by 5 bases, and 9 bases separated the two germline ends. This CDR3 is CASSLQGSTEAFF. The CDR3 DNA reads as TGTGCCAGCAGTTTACAGGGGAGTACTGAAGCTTTCTTT.

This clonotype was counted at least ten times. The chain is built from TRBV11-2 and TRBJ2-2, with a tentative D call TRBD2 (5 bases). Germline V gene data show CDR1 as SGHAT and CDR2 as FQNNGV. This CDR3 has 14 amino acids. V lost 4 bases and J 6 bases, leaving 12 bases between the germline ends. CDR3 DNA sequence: TGTGCCAGCAGCTCCTCCCCGCGGGCCGGGGAGCTGTTTTTT. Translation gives CASSSSPRAGELFF.

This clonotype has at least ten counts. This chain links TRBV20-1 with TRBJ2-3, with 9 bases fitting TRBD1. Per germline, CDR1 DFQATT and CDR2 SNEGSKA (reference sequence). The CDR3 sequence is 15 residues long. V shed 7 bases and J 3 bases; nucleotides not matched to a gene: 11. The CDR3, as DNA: TGCAGTGTTAATAGGGGGGACAGGGTGACAGATACGCAGTATTTT. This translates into CSVNRGDRVTDTQYF.

DNA of the CDR3: TGCAGTGCTAGGGGACTAGCGGACTCCTACGAGCAGTACTTC. This codes for CSARGLADSYEQYF. The chain carries TRBV20-1 and TRBJ2-7; 11 bases match TRBD2. The CDR3 spans 14 residues. The germline V gene encodes CDR1 DFQATT and CDR2 SNEGSKA (reference sequence). Losses at the gene ends were 3 bases for V and 0 bases for J; bases not matched to a gene: 1.

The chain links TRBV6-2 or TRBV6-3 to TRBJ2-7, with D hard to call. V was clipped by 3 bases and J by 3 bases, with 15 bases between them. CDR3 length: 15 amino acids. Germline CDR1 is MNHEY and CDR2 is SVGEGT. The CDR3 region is CASSYGRTLHYEQYF. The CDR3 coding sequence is TGTGCCAGCAGTTATGGACGGACGCTTCACTACGAGCAGTACTTC.

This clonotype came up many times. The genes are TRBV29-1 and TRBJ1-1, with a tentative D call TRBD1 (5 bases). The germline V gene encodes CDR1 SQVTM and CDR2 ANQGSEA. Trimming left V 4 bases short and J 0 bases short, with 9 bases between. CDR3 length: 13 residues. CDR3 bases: TGCAGCGTTGCGGGGGTGCTGAACACTGAAGCTTTCTTT. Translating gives CSVAGVLNTEAFF.

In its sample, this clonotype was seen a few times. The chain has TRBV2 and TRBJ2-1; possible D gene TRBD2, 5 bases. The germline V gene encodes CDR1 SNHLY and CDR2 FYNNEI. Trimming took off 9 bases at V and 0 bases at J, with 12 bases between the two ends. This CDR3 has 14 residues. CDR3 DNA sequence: TGTGCCAGTACAGCGCGGGCCTCCTACAATGAGCAGTTCTTC. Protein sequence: CASTARASYNEQFF.

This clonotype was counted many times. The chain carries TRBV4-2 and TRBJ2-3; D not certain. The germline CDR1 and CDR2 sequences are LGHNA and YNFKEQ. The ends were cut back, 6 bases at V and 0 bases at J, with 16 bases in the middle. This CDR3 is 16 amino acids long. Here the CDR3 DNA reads TGTGCCAGCAGTCTCGCGGCAGACGGTAGCACAGATACGCAGTATTTT. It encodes CASSLAADGSTDTQYF.

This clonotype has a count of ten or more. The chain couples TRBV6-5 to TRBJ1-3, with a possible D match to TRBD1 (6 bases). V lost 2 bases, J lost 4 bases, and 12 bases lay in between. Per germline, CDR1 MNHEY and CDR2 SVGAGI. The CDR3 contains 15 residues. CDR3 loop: CASSYRGAHGNTIYF. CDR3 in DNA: TGTGCCAGCAGTTACCGGGGGGCTCACGGAAACACCATATATTTT.

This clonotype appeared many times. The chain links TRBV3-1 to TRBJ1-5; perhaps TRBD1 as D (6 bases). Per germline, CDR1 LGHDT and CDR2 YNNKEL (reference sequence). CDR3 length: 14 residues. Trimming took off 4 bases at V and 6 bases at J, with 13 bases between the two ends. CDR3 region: CASSPRGASQPQHF. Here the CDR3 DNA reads TGTGCCAGCAGCCCGCGGGGGGCAAGTCAGCCCCAGCATTTT.

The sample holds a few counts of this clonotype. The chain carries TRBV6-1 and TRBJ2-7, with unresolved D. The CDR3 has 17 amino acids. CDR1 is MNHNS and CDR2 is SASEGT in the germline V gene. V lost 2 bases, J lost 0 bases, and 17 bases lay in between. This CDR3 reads CASSEYVPAVSSYEQYF. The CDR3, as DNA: TGTGCCAGCAGTGAATATGTACCCGCGGTAAGCTCCTACGAGCAGTACTTC.

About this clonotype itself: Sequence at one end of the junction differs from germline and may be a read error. CDR3 DNA: TGTGCCAGTAGTACTGGGACAGGGGACCAAGAGGCCCAGTACTTC. As protein: CASSTGTGDQEAQYF. This chain connects TRBV19 to TRBJ2-5; 10 nucleotides match TRBD1. Germline values: CDR1 LNHDA, CDR2 SQIVND (reference sequence). This CDR3 has 15 residues. The complete variable domain, with remaining parts taken from reference TRBV19 and TRBJ2-5, reads DGGITQSPKYLFRKEGQNVTLSCEQNLNHDAMYWYRQDPGQGLRLIYYSQIVNDFQKGDIAEGYSVSREKKESFPLTVTSAQKNPTAFYLCASSTGTGDQEAQYFGPGTRLLVL.

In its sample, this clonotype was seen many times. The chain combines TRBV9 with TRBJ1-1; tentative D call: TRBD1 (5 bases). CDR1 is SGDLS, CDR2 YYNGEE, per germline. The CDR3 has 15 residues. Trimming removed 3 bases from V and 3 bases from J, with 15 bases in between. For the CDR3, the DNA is TGTGCCAGCAGCGCTACGACAGAAGCAGACACTGAAGCTTTCTTT. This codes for CASSATTEADTEAFF. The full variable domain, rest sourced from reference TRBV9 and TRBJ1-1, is DSGVTQTPKHLITATGQRVTLRCSPRSGDLSVYWYQQSLDQGLQFLIQYYNGEERAKGNILERFSAQQFPDLHSELNLSSLELGDSALYFCASSATTEADTEAFFGQGTRLTVV.